These T cell receptor beta chains were read from a single sample in a study of OX40 agonist ivuxolimab in advanced cancers. Clones were sequenced by immunoSEQ multiplex PCR, and TCRdb holds only the in-frame ones, with some missing. The sample has tens of thousands of clones; 70% to 90% are singletons. This specimen was CD4+ or CD8+ T cells sorted from blood, taken in a trial of the OX40 agonist ivuxolimab. The origin of the receptors is an adult with an advanced solid tumor such as melanoma, head and neck, liver or kidney cancer. The CDR3 runs from the conserved cysteine through the conserved F or W. D genes are given only for firm matches.

d_call | v_call | cdr3_aa
TRBD1 | TRBV25-1 | CASSHRGQGHTDTQYF
. | TRBV7-7 | CASSRSGGAGGEQFF
. | TRBV6-6 | CASRSGRETQYF
. | TRBV5-5 | CASSLGGEQPQHF
TRBD1 | TRBV11-2 | CASSLGDRGGNTIYF
TRBD2 | TRBV28 | CASIFDLAGGRNEQFF
TRBD1 | TRBV7-3 | CASSQNRQGEQYF
. | TRBV29-1 | CSVGGPMNTEAFF
. | TRBV6-5 | CASSPFEEKAEAFF
. | TRBV7-9 | CASSPRGTLAYEQYF
. | TRBV4-3 | CASSQALDNEQFF
. | TRBV18 | CASSQGDTQYF
. | TRBV7-6 | CASSLKEDTQYF
TRBD1 | TRBV6-1 | CASRGQGSSTQYF
. | TRBV13 | CASSIGPPQGIQQYF
. | TRBV29-1 | CSVEGGASQDEQYF
. | TRBV28 | CASSLGVVRAHTF
. | TRBV11-2 | CASSLGKSLFYGYTF
. | TRBV14 | CASSQLFRGPEAFF
. | TRBV10-3 | CAITNTGRVDTGELFF
. | TRBV29-1 | CSVSKGGVNQPQHF
. | TRBV19 | CASSIAWDNSLGTQYF
. | TRBV15 | CATSRGRDGYTF
TRBD1 | TRBV6-5 | CASSYSIDRANQPQHF
. | TRBV2 | CASSPERAFLQETQYF
TRBD1 | TRBV4-1 | CASSHNRGTNTGELFF
. | TRBV7-3 | CASSPDFYNEQFF
. | TRBV5-1 | CASSLGQLNQPQHF
. | TRBV6-6 | CASSYLTVSNTGELFF
. | TRBV4-2 | CASSQSGRVRGGNTGELFF
. | TRBV2 | CASSPRDNQPQHF
TRBD2 | TRBV4-3 | CASSPSAGGSYNEQFF
. | TRBV11-3 | CASSLERSGTTSETQYF
. | TRBV9 | CASSVSGITEAFF